What follows are 8 T cell receptor beta chains derived from one specimen sequenced in a study of T cells after yellow fever vaccination (dated by TCRdb to about 2019). Library generation was performed with 5' RACE. TCRdb shows the sequencer as Illumina NovaSeq 6000. Through fastp at Q25 and MiXCR, TCRdb rebuilt clones from the public reads, retaining in-frame beta chains. When rows share a CDR3 protein, they turn into one entry using the most common DNA and genes. For this sample the table gives 250,000 or so distinct CDR3 sequences, of which about 3.7% were detected only once. The ten largest clones capture around 19% of the sample. The label giving this sample's treatment or condition can be read as: live attenuated yellow fever vaccine strain. Source: PBMCs, taken 15 days after the yellow fever booster vaccination. The receptors originated from a man aged 18 to 29 who received the YFV17D yellow fever vaccine.

This clonotype was found many times. The chain recombines TRBV7-8 with TRBJ2-7, with 11 bases fitting TRBD1. The ends lost 5 bases at V and 4 bases at J; junction bases unmatched: 7. This CDR3 has 15 residues. Germline V lookup: CDR1 SGHVS, CDR2 FQNEAQ. The CDR3 DNA is TGTGCCAGCAGCCCCCGGACAGGGGGCCGGTACGAGCAGTACTTC. This gives the protein CASSPRTGGRYEQYF.

This clonotype was detected ten times or more. CDR3 DNA: TGTGCCAGCAGAGCCGGACAGTTCTATGGCTACACCTTC. Protein sequence: CASRAGQFYGYTF. The genes are TRBV6-5 and TRBJ1-2; a possible D gene is TRBD1 (6 bases). Germline CDR1 and CDR2: MNHEY and SVGAGI. V was trimmed by 6 bases and J by 4 bases, leaving 12 bases between them. This CDR3 region has 13 residues.

The V and J genes are TRBV5-1 and TRBJ2-5; the match to TRBD2 covers 7 bases. The CDR3 has 14 residues. The V segment lost 4 bases and the J segment 5 bases; nucleotides outside the gene matches: 8. Germline V CDR1 and CDR2: SGHRS, YFSETQ. The CDR3 DNA reads as TGCGCCAGCAGCAACGACGGGGGGATGGAGACCCAGTACTTC. It encodes CASSNDGGMETQYF.

This clonotype was detected ten times or more. The V gene is TRBV5-1, the J gene TRBJ2-2; D may be TRBD1 (5 bases). Trimming removed 3 bases from V and 2 bases from J, with 11 bases in between. CDR1 and CDR2 from the germline V gene are SGHRS and YFSETQ. This CDR3 has 15 residues. This CDR3 is CASSSIQGNTGELFF. CDR3 in DNA: TGCGCCAGCAGCTCAATCCAGGGTAACACCGGGGAGCTGTTTTTT.

This clonotype has just a few counts. The chain recombines TRBV10-2 with TRBJ1-5; 9 bases are a match to TRBD1. The CDR3 length is 17 residues. Unmatched junction bases numbered 7, after V lost 1 base and J lost 3 bases. CDR1 is WSHSY, CDR2 SAAADI, per germline. CDR3 bases: TGCGCCAGCAGTGAGTACCCGGGACAGGGATTCAATCAGCCCCAGCATTTT. Its translation: CASSEYPGQGFNQPQHF.

This clonotype was counted many times. The V and J genes are TRBV7-2 and TRBJ2-3; 16 bases are shared with TRBD2. The germline V gene encodes CDR1 SGHTA and CDR2 FQGNSA. The trim removed 6 bases at V and 9 bases at J, leaving 3 bases unmatched. The CDR3 totals 14 residues. For the CDR3, the DNA is TGTGCCAGCAGGTCGGGACTAGCGGGGGGGACGCAGTATTTT. It is translated as CASRSGLAGGTQYF.

This clonotype has a count of ten or more. The chain has TRBV18 and TRBJ2-7; tentatively, D is TRBD1 or TRBD2 (5 bases each). Per germline, CDR1 KGHSH and CDR2 LQKENI. CDR3 length equals 14 residues. Trimming removed 2 bases at V and 4 bases at J, with 12 bases between. The CDR3 loop reads CASSPAVGGYEQYV. DNA of the CDR3: TGTGCCAGCTCACCAGCTGTTGGGGGTTACGAGCAGTACGTC.

In its sample, this clonotype was seen a few times. V and J are TRBV4-2 and TRBJ2-3; perhaps D is TRBD1 or TRBD2 (6 bases each). The V end lost 2 bases, the J end lost 3 bases, and 15 bases lay between the germline ends. The CDR3 is made up of 16 amino acids. The V gene's germline CDR1 is LGHNA and CDR2 YNFKEQ. CDR3 sequence (DNA): TGTGCCAGCAGCCAAAGAGGGGGGTCGAAGACAGATACGCAGTATTTT. As protein: CASSQRGGSKTDTQYF.